Here is one TCR beta chain with its context. The data were taken from a study of T cells after yellow fever vaccination. Germline V gene data show CDR1 as SGHTA and CDR2 as FQGNSA. V was pared by 3 bases and J by 5 bases, with 6 bases of the junction left unmatched. This CDR3 is built from 14 residues. TCRdb reprocessed the 5' RACE reads with MiXCR, giving one entry per CDR3 protein. Among 400,000 to 650,000 distinct CDR3 sequences listed, about a fifth were seen once. V usage is TRBV7-2 and J usage is TRBJ1-1; 7 bases match TRBD1. The TCR comes from a man aged 18 to 29 who received the YFV17D yellow fever vaccine. Sequencing was performed on PBMCs, taken about 20 days after the first yellow fever vaccination. The CDR3 coding sequence is TGTGCCAGCAGCTTCTGGCAGGGGGTAACTGAAGCTTTCTTT. Translating it yields CASSFWQGVTEAFF.